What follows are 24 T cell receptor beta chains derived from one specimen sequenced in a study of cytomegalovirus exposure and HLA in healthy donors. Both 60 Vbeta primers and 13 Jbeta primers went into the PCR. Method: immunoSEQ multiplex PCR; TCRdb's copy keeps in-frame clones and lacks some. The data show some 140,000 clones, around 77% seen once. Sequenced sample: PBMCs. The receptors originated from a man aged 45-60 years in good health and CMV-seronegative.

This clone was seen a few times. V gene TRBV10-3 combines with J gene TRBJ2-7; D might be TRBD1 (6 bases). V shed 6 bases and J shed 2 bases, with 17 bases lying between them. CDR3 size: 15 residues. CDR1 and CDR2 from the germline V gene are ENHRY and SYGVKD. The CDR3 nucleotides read TGTGCCATCAGCCCGGAAGGGGGTTTACCCTACGAGCAGTACTTC. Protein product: CAISPEGGLPYEQYF.

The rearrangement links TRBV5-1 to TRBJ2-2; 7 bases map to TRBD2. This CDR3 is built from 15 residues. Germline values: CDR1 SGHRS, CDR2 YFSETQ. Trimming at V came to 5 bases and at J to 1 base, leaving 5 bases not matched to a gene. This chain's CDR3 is CASSPLAENTGELFF. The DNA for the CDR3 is TGCGCCAGCAGTCCTCTAGCGGAGAACACCGGGGAGCTGTTTTTT.

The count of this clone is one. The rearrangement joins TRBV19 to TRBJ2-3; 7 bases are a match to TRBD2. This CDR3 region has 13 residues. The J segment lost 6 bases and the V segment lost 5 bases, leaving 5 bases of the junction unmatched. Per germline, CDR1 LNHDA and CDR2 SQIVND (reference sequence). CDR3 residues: CASSPGLEDTQYF. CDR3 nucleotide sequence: TGTGCCAGTAGTCCAGGACTAGAGGATACGCAGTATTTT.

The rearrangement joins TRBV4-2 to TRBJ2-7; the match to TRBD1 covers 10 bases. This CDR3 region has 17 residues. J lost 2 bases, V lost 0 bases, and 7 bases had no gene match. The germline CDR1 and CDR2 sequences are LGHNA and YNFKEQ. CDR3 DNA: TGTGCCAGCAGCCAAGAGCCCTCCGGACAGGGGGCCTACGAGCAGTACTTC. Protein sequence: CASSQEPSGQGAYEQYF.

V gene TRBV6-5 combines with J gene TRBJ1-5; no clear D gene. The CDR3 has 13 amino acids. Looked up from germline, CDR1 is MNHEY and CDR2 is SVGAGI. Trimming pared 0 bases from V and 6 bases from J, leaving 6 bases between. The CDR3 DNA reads TGTGCCAGCAGTTACTCGGCAAGTCAGCCCCAGCATTTT. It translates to CASSYSASQPQHF.

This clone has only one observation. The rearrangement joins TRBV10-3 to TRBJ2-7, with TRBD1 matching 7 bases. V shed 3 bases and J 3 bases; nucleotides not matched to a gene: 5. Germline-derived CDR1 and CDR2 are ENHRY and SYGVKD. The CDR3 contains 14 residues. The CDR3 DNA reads TGTGCCATCAGTGACGCGACAGGGAACTACGAGCAGTACTTC. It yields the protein CAISDATGNYEQYF.

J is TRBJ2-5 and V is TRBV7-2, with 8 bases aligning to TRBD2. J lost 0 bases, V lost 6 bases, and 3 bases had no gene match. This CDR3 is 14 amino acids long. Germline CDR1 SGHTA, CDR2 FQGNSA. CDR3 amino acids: CASRGTRHQETQYF. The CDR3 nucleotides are TGTGCCAGCAGAGGGACTAGACACCAAGAGACCCAGTACTTC.

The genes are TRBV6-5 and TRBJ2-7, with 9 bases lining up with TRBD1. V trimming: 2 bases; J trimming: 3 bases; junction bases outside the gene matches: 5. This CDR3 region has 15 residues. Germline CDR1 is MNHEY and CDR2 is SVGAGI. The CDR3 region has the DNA TGTGCCAGCAGTTACGGAGGACAGGGGATCTACGAGCAGTACTTC. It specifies CASSYGGQGIYEQYF.

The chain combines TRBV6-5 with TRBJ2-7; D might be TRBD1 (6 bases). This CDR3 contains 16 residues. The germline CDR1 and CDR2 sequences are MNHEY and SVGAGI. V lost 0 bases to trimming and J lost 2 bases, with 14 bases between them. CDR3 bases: TGTGCCAGCAGTTACTCCGCCGGACAGCAAACCTACGAGCAGTACTTC. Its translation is CASSYSAGQQTYEQYF.

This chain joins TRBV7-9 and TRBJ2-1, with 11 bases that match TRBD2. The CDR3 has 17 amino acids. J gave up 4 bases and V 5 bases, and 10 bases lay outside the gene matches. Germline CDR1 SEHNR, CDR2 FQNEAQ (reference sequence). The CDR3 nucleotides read TGTGCCAGCAGCGCCCCACTAGCGGGAGACTCATACAATGAGCAGTTCTTC. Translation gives CASSAPLAGDSYNEQFF.

This CDR3 is CASSLTRRSYGYTF. Written as DNA, the CDR3 is TGTGCCAGCAGTTTAACTAGGCGCTCCTATGGCTACACCTTC. The gene calls are TRBV28 and TRBJ1-2; no firm D call. The CDR3 sequence is 14 residues long. The V and J ends lost 2 bases and 4 bases respectively, with 11 bases between them. Germline CDR1 and CDR2: MDHEN and SYDVKM.

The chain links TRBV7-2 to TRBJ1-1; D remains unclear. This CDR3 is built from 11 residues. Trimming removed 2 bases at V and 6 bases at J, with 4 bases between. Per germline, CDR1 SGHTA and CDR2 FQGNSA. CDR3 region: CASSLFSEAFF. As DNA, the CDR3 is TGTGCCAGCAGCTTATTCTCTGAAGCTTTCTTT.

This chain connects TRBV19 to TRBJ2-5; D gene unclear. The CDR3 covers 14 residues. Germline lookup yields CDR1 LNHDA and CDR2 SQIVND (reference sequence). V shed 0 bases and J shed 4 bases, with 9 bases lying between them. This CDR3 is CASSIDVQRETQYF. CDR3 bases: TGTGCCAGTAGTATAGATGTACAGAGAGAGACCCAGTACTTC.

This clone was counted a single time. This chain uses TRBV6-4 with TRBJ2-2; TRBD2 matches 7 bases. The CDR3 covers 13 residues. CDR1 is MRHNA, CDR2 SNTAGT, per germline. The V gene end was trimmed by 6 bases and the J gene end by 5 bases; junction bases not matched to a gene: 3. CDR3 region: CASRLAQTGELFF. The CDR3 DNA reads TGTGCCAGCAGACTAGCGCAGACCGGGGAGCTGTTTTTT.

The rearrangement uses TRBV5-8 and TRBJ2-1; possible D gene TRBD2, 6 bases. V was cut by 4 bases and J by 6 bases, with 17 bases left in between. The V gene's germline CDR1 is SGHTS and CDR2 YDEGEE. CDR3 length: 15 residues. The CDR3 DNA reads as TGTGCCAGCAGCCGTGGGGCGGGAATCTTCAATGAGCAGTTCTTC. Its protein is CASSRGAGIFNEQFF. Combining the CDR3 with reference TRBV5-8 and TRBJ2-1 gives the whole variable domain EAGVTQSPTHLIKTRGQQATLRCSPISGHTSVYWYQQALGLGLQFLLWYDEGEERNRGNFPPRFSGRQFPNYSSELNVNALELEDSALYLCASSRGAGIFNEQFFGPGTRLTVL.

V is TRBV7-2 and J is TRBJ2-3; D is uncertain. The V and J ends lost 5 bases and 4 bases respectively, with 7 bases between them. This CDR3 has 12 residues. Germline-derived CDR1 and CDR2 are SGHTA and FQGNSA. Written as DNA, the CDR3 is TGTGCCAGCAGCCTACTTTCAGATACGCAGTATTTT. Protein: CASSLLSDTQYF.

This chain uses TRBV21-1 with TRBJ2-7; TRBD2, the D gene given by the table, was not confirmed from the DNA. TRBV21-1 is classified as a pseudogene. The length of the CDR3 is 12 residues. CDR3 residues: CASSNSSDEQYF. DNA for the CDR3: TGTGCCAGCAGCAACTCTAGCGACGAGCAGTACTTC.

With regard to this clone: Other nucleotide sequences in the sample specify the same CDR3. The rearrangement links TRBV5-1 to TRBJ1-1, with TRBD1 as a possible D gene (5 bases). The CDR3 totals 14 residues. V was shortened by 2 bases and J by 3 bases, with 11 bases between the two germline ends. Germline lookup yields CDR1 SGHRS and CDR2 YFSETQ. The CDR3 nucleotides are TGCGCCAGCAGCTTCGGACCGGGGGACACTGAAGCTTTCTTT. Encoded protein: CASSFGPGDTEAFF.

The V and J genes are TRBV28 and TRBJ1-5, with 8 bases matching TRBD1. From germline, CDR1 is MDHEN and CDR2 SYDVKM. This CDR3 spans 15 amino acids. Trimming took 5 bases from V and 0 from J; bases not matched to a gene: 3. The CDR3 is CASSTGQVSNQPQHF. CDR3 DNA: TGTGCCAGCAGTACGGGACAGGTTAGCAATCAGCCCCAGCATTTT.

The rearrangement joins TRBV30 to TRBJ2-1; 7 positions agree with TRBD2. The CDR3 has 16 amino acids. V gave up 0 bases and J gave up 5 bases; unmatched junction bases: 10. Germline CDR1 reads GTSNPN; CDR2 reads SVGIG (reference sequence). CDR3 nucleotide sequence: TGTGCCTGGAGTGTAGCGACTAGCTGGGAGGACAATGAGCAGTTCTTC. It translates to CAWSVATSWEDNEQFF.

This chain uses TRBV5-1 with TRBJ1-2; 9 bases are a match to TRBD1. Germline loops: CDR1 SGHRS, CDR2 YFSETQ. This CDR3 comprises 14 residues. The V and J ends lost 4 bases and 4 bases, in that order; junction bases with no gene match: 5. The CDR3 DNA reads TGCGCCAGCAGCACGGACAGGGGAACCTATGGCTACACCTTC. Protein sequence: CASSTDRGTYGYTF.

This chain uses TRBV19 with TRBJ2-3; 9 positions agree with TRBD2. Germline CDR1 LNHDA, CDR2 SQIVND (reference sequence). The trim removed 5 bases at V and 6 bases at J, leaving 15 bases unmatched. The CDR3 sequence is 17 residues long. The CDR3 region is CASSPLVGAGGGDTQYF. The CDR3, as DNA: TGTGCCAGTAGTCCTTTGGTCGGCGCGGGAGGGGGGGATACGCAGTATTTT.

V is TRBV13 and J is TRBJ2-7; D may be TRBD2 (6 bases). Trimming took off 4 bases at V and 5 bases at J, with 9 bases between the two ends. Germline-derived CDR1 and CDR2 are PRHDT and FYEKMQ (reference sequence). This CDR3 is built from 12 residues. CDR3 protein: CASSSPGDEQYF. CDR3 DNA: TGTGCCAGCAGCTCACCGGGGGACGAGCAGTACTTC. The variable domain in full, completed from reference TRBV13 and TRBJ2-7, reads AAGVIQSPRHLIKEKRETATLKCYPIPRHDTVYWYQQGPGQDPQFLISFYEKMQSDKGSIPDRFSAQQFSDYHSELNMSSLELGDSALYFCASSSPGDEQYFGPGTRLTVT.

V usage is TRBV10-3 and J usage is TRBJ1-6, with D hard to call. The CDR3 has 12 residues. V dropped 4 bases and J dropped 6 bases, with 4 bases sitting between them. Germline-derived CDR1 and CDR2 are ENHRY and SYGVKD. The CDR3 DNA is TGTGCCATCAGTGCGGTTAATTCACCCCTCCACTTT. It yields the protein CAISAVNSPLHF.